This T cell receptor (beta chain) is drawn from a study of vaccination effects on CD4 cells after COVID-19. Looking at the study overall: In culture with 10 IU/ml IL-2 and about 10 ug/ml peptides, PBMC were grown at 1.5 million to 2 million per well.

Scientists isolated CD4+ T cells after an approximately 10-day culture period ended. The person acquired a PCR-confirmed SARS-CoV-2 infection between March and December 2020. Half the medium was replaced with IL-2 medium on days 3 and 7. From germline, CDR1 is LGHDT and CDR2 YNNKEL (reference sequence). CDR3 length equals 16 residues. V was pared by 5 bases and J by 7 bases, with 11 bases of the junction left unmatched. Study-wide results and limits: After vaccination, at late timepoints, clones induced by infection and by vaccine contracted markedly.

In the case of this clone: Antigen specificity is unknown.

Measured with immunoSEQ multiplex PCR; TCRdb has only the in-frame clones, and not every one. The sample has under 50,000 clones, approximately 81% seen once. The source is a human donor who had a prior SARS-CoV-2 infection. The material sequenced was CD4+ T cells from PBMCs cultured without peptide, taken before COVID-19 vaccination. This chain joins TRBV3-1 (or the pseudogene TRBV3-2) and TRBJ2-2, with 9 bases fitting TRBD1. The chain's CDR3 is CASSFRQGGDGGELFF. As DNA, the CDR3 is TGTGCCAGCAGCTTCCGACAGGGGGGTGACGGCGGGGAGCTGTTTTTT.